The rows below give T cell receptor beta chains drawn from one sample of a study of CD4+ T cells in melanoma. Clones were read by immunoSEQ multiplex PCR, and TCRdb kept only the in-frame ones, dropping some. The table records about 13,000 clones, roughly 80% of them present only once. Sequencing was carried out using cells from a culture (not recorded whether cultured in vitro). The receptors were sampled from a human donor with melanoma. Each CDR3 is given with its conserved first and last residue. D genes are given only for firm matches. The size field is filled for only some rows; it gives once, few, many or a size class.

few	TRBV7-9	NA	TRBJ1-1	TGTGCCAGCACCTACCGACCCCCTGAAGCTTTCTTT	CASTYRPPEAFF
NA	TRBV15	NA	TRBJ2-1	TGTGCCACCAGCAGAGCCAAGGCAGGGAAATCGATCAATGAGCAGTTCTTC	CATSRAKAGKSINEQFF
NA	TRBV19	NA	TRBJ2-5	TGTGCCAGTAGTATCATTACTCGGTGGGAGTACCAAGAGACCCAGTACTTC	CASSIITRWEYQETQYF
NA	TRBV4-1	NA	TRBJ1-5	TGCGCCAGCAGCCAAAGGGAAGGTCAGCCCCAGCATTTT	CASSQREGQPQHF
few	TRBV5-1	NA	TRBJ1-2	TGCGCCAGCAGCTTTACTGGACAGACTTCCTCGGGCTACACCTTC	CASSFTGQTSSGYTF
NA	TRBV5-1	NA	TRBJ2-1	TGCGCCAGCAGCTTAGACCGTAACAATGAGCAGTTCTTC	CASSLDRNNEQFF
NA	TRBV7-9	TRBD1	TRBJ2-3	TGTGCCAGCAGCCCAACGCTCGGACAGGGTCCCACAGATACGCAGTATTTT	CASSPTLGQGPTDTQYF
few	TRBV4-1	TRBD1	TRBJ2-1	TGCGCCAGCAGCCATAGAAGTTTCCGGGACAGAGATTTATACAATGAGCAGTTCTTC	CASSHRSFRDRDLYNEQFF
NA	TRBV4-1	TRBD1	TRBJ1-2	TGCGCCAGCAGCCAAGTCATCTGGGGCAGGGGGCCCTATGGCTACACCTTC	CASSQVIWGRGPYGYTF
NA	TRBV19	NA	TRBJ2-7	TGTGCCAGTAGTATGTCGTACTACGAGCAGTACTTC	CASSMSYYEQYF
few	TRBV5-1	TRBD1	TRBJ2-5	TGCGCCAGCAGCACGGGACAGCAGGGAGAGACCCAGTACTTC	CASSTGQQGETQYF
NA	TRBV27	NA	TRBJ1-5	TGTGCCAGCAGTCCACTCGCCCGGACTAACGCTAATCAGCCCCAGCATTTT	CASSPLARTNANQPQHF
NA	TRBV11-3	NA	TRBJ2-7	TGTGCCAGCAGCTTAGAACCGGGCCACGAGCAGTACTTC	CASSLEPGHEQYF
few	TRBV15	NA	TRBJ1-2	TGTGCCACCAGCAGAGAAACAGGATCGTATGGCTACACCTTC	CATSRETGSYGYTF
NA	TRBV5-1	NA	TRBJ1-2	TGCGCCAGCAGCTTTGGGTCTAACTATGGCTACACCTTC	CASSFGSNYGYTF
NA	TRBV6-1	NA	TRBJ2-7	TGTGCCAGCAGAGAGGGAGGTCCGGGGTACTACGAGCAGTACTTC	CASREGGPGYYEQYF
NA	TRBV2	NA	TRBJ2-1	TGTGCCAGCAATGACTGGGAAGTGGGTGTCAATGAGCAGTTCTTC	CASNDWEVGVNEQFF
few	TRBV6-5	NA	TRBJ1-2	TGTGCCAGCAGTTACGACTCATGGGCCAGCTATGGCTACACCTTC	CASSYDSWASYGYTF
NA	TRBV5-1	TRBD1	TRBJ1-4	TGCGCCAGCAGCTTCGGGACAGCTAATGAAAAACTGTTTTTT	CASSFGTANEKLFF
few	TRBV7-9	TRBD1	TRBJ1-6	TGTGCCAGCAGCTTAGCGGCAGGGGGACATTCACCCCTCCACTTT	CASSLAAGGHSPLHF
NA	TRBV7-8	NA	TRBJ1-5	TGTGCCAGCAGCCGGGGTGGGCTGTCCGATCAGCCCCAGCATTTT	CASSRGGLSDQPQHF
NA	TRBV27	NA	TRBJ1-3	TGTGCCAGCAGTGCCACCGTCTCTGGAAACACCATATATTTT	CASSATVSGNTIYF
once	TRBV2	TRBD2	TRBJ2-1	TGTGCCAGCAGTGAAACCTTAGCGGGGCGGTACAATGAGCAGTTCTTC	CASSETLAGRYNEQFF
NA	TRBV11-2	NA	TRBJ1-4	TGTGCCAGTACCTCCTCGGGCAGGGTCAGTGAAAAACTGTTTTTT	CASTSSGRVSEKLFF
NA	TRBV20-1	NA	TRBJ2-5	TGCAGTTTAGGAACGGCAGAGACCCAGTACTTC	CSLGTAETQYF
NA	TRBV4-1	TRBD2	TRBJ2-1	TGCGCCAGCAGCCTCGGGAGGGGCTACAATGAGCAGTTCTTC	CASSLGRGYNEQFF
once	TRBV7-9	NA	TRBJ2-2	TGTGCCAGCAGCTTAGCGTTGGGGAACACCGGGGAGCTGTTTTTT	CASSLALGNTGELFF
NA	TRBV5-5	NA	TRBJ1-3	TGTGCCAGCAGCTTGGGGCCATGGGTCTCTGGAAACACCATATATTTT	CASSLGPWVSGNTIYF
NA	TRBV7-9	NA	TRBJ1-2	TGTGCCAGCAGCTTAGGGCAGGGGATAAACTATGGCTACACCTTC	CASSLGQGINYGYTF
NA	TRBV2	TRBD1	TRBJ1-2	TGTGCCAGCAGAACAGGGGACTATGGCTACACCTTC	CASRTGDYGYTF
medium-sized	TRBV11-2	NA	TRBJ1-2	TGTGCCAGCAGCTTAGATATCATGGGACGAGGGGGCTACACCTTC	CASSLDIMGRGGYTF
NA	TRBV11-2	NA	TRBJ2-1	TGTGCCAGCAGCTTATTACAAAACTATGAGCAGTTCTTC	CASSLLQNYEQFF
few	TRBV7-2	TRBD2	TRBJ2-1	TGTGCCAGCAGCTCTAGCTCAGCGGGAGGTTACAATGAGCAGTTCTTC	CASSSSSAGGYNEQFF
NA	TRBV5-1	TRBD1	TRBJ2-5	TGCGCCAGCAGCCTTCCCCACGGGACAGCCCAAGAGACCCAGTACTTC	CASSLPHGTAQETQYF
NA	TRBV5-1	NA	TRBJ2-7	TGCGCCAGCAGCCCCGCGGTGGGCCTGACAAGCTCCTACGAGCAGTACTTC	CASSPAVGLTSSYEQYF
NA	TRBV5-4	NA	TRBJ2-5	TGTGCCAGCAGCTTACAGGGAAGGGAAGAGACCCAGTACTTC	CASSLQGREETQYF
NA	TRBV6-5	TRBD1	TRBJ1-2	TGTGCCAGCAGGTTCCCAGGGGGTAATGGCTACACCTTC	CASRFPGGNGYTF
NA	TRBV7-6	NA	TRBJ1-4	TGTGCCAGCAGCTTAGCTTCCGGGACTCAAGGGGAAAAACTGTTTTTT	CASSLASGTQGEKLFF
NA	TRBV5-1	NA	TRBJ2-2	TGCGCCAGCAGAGGGGGGCAAGGCACCGGGGAGCTGTTTTTT	CASRGGQGTGELFF
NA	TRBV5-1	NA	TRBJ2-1	TGCGCCAGCAGCGCGAGCGTGGCGGTGAATGAGCAGTTCTTC	CASSASVAVNEQFF
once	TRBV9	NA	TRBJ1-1	TGTGCCAGCAGCGTTATGCCTAACACTGAAGCTTTCTTT	CASSVMPNTEAFF
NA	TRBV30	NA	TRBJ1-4	TGTGCCTGGAGCAAACAGGGAAATGAAAAACTGTTTTTT	CAWSKQGNEKLFF
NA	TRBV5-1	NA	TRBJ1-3	TGCGCCAGCAGCTTGGGCCCCACGGGGATGGGAAACACCATATATTTT	CASSLGPTGMGNTIYF
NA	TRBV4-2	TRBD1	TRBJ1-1	TGTGCCAGCAGCCCACCCCAGGGACAGACTATGAACACTGAAGCTTTCTTT	CASSPPQGQTMNTEAFF
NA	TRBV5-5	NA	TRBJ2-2	TGTGCCAGCAGCTTGGTGAGGGCCGGGGAGCTGTTTTTT	CASSLVRAGELFF
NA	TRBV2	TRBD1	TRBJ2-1	TGTGCCAGCAGTCAAAGACAGGGTGTTTACAATGAGCAGTTCTTC	CASSQRQGVYNEQFF
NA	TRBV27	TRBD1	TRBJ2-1	TGTGCCAGCAGCAGACAGGGGCCTTCCTCCTACAATGAGCAGTTCTTC	CASSRQGPSSYNEQFF
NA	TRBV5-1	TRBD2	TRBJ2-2	TGCGCCAGCAGCCCGGGACTAGCGGGGGGCCTCACCGGGGAGCTGTTTTTT	CASSPGLAGGLTGELFF
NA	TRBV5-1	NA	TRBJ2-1	TGCGCCAGCAGCTTCCGTTCGGGCGGATCTTTCACCTCCTACAATGAGCAGTTCTTC	CASSFRSGGSFTSYNEQFF
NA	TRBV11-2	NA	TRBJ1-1	TGTGCCAGCAGCTTAGCACGGGGGATGAACACTGAAGCTTTCTTT	CASSLARGMNTEAFF
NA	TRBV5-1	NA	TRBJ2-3	TGCGCCAGCACTTCCACAGGGTCTGGCACAGATACGCAGTATTTT	CASTSTGSGTDTQYF
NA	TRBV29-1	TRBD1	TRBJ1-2	TGCAGCGGGGGCCACGGGACAGGGCATGGCTACACCTTC	CSGGHGTGHGYTF
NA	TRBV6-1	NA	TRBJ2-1	TGTGCCAGCAGTGGTGGTTACAATGAGCAGTTCTTC	CASSGGYNEQFF
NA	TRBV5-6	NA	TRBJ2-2	TGTGCCAGCAGCCTTGGGGTAATAGGGATCACCGGGGAGCTGTTTTTT	CASSLGVIGITGELFF
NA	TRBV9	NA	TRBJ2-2	TGTGCCAGCAGCGTAACGCACACCTCGGGCACCGGGGAGCTGTTTTTT	CASSVTHTSGTGELFF